This entry describes one T cell receptor (beta chain). This CDR3 spans 13 amino acids. The V and J ends lost 6 bases and 4 bases, in that order; junction bases with no gene match: 4. Germline CDR1 and CDR2: PRHDT and FYEKMQ (reference sequence). The data originate from a study of blood T cell repertoires in COVID-19. Study details: The cDNA or gDNA used as material had been derived from T cells, B-cell-depleted T cells, or PBMCs.

Original methodology: Reference gene primers were amplified, and this amplification served to estimate nucleated cell counts. Generated by immunoSEQ multiplex PCR, the TCRdb table keeps only in-frame clones and is missing some. V and J calls and clone size come straight from that table; D and trimming were deduced from the DNA. Here the sample spans 90,000 to 110,000 clones, over 80% being singletons. The sequence was collected from a woman aged 60-75 years with acute or convalescent COVID-19. Sample: peripheral blood. The chain links TRBV13 to TRBJ1-2; 8 nucleotides agree with TRBD1. CDR3: CASSGQGPYGYTF. As DNA, the CDR3 is TGTGCCAGCAGTGGACAGGGCCCCTATGGCTACACCTTC.